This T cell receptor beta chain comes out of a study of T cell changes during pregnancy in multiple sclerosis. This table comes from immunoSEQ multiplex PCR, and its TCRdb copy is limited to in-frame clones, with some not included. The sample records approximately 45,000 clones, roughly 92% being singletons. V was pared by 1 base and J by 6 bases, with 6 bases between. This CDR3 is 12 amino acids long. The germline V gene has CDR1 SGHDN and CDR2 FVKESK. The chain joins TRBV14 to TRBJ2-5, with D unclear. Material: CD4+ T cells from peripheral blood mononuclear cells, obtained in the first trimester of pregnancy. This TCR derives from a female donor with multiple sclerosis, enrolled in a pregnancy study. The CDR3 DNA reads TGTGCCAGCAGCCAAGCTAGAAAGACCCAGTACTTC. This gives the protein CASSQARKTQYF.